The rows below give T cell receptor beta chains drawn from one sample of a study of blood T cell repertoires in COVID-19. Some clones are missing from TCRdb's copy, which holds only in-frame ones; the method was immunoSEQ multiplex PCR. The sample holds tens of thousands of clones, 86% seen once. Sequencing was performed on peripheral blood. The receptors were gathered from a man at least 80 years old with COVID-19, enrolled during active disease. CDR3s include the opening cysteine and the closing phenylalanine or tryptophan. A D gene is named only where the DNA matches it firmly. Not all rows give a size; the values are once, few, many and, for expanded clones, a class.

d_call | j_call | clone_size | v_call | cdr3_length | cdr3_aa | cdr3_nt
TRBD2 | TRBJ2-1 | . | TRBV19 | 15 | CASSITSGTYNEQFF | TGTGCCAGTAGTATAACTAGCGGGACCTACAATGAGCAGTTCTTC
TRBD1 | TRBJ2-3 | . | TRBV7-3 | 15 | CASSSRTGGADTQYF | TGTGCCAGCAGCTCCAGGACAGGGGGCGCAGATACGCAGTATTTT
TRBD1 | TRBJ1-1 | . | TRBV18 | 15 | CASSLQGAGDTEAFF | TGTGCCAGCTCACTGCAGGGGGCCGGGGACACTGAAGCTTTCTTT
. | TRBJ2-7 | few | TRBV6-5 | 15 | CASSWGIDGGGEQYF | TGTGCCAGCAGTTGGGGGATCGACGGGGGTGGCGAGCAGTACTTC
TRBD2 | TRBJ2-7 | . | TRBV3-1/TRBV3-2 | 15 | CASSQGSGANYEQYF | TGTGCCAGCAGCCAGGGTAGCGGGGCCAACTACGAGCAGTACTTC
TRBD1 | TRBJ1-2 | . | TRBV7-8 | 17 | CASSLSTHYRGNYGYTF | TGTGCCAGCAGCTTATCTACCCACTACAGGGGGAACTATGGCTACACCTTC
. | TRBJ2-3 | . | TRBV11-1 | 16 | CASSLSRSATGDTQYF | TGTGCCAGCAGCTTAAGTCGTTCCGCTACAGGGGATACGCAGTATTTT
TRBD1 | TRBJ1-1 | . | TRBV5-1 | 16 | CASSTGTGFGGTEAFF | TGCGCCAGCAGTACCGGGACAGGGTTCGGTGGGACTGAAGCTTTCTTT
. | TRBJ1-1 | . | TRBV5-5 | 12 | CASSLEISGAFF | TGTGCCAGCAGCTTGGAAATCTCCGGTGCTTTCTTT
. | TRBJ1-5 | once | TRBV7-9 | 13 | CASSLGSGQPQHF | TGTGCCAGCAGCTTAGGGTCAGGCCAGCCCCAGCATTTT
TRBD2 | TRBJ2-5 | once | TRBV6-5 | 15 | CASRTLAGNQETQYF | TGTGCCAGCAGAACACTAGCGGGGAACCAAGAGACCCAGTACTTC
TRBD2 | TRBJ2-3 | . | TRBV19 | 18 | CASSIRASGGAGTDTQYF | TGTGCCAGTAGTATAAGGGCTAGCGGGGGGGCCGGCACAGATACGCAGTATTTT
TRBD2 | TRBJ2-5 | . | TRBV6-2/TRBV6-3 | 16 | CASSPAGLAVGKTQYF | TGTGCCAGCAGTCCCGCGGGACTAGCGGTTGGAAAGACCCAGTACTTC
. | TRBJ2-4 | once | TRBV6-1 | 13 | CASSRGGENIQYF | TGTGCCAGCAGTAGGGGCGGAGAAAACATTCAGTACTTC
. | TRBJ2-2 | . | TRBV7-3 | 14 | CASSRTGITGELFF | TGTGCCAGCAGCCGTACAGGGATCACCGGGGAGCTGTTTTTT
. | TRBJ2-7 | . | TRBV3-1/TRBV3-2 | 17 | CASSQILQGIRGYEQYF | TGTGCCAGCAGCCAAATCCTACAGGGAATTAGGGGCTACGAGCAGTACTTC
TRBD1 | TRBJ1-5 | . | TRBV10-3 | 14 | CAIRGDSRNQPQHF | TGTGCCATCAGGGGGGACAGCCGGAATCAGCCCCAGCATTTT
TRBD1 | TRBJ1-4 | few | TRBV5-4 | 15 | CASSSGQGPNEKLFF | TGTGCCAGCAGCTCAGGACAGGGGCCTAATGAAAAACTGTTTTTT
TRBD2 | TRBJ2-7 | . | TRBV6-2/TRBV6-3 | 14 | CASSAGGISYEQYF | TGTGCCAGCAGTGCGGGGGGGATTAGCTACGAGCAGTACTTC
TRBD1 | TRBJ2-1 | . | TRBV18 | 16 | CASSPWTGNSYNEQFF | TGTGCCAGCTCACCATGGACAGGGAATTCCTACAATGAGCAGTTCTTC
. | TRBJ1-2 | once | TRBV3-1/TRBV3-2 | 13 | CASSQGDIGGYTF | TGTGCCAGCAGCCAGGGGGACATTGGCGGCTACACCTTC
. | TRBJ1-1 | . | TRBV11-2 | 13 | CASSEQSGTEAFF | TGTGCCAGCAGCGAACAGTCAGGCACTGAAGCTTTCTTT
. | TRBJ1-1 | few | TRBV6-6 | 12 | CASSTENTEAFF | TGTGCCAGCAGTACAGAGAACACTGAAGCTTTCTTT
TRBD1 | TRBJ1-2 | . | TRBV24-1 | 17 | CATSDERQGGANYGYTF | TGTGCCACCAGTGATGAAAGACAGGGTGGAGCTAACTATGGCTACACCTTC
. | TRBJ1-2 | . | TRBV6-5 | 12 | CASRSGSYGYTF | TGTGCCAGCAGGTCAGGGTCCTATGGCTACACCTTC
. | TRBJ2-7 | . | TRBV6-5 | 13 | CASSSDRHYEQYF | TGTGCCAGCAGTTCGGACAGACACTACGAGCAGTACTTC
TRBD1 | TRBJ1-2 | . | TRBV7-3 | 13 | CASSPIRGPGYTF | TGTGCCAGCAGCCCGATCAGGGGGCCGGGCTACACCTTC
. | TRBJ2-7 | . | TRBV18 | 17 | CASSPMGHGVRATEQYF | TGTGCCAGCTCACCCATGGGGCATGGGGTCCGGGCGACCGAGCAGTACTTC
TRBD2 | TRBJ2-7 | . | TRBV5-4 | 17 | CASSWMPPGQLAGEQYF | TGTGCCAGCAGCTGGATGCCCCCGGGACAGCTAGCGGGAGAGCAGTACTTC
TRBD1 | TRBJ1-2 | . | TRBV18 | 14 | CASSRGQGAPGYTF | TGTGCCAGCTCACGCGGACAGGGGGCGCCTGGCTACACCTTC
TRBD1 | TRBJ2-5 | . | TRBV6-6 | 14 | CASSYRDRQETQYF | TGTGCCAGCAGCTATAGGGACAGGCAAGAGACCCAGTACTTC
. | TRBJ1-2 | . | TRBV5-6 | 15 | CASSPRLWTANGYTF | TGTGCCAGCAGCCCAAGGTTATGGACAGCTAATGGCTACACCTTC
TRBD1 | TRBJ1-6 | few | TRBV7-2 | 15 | CASSSADRNNSPLHF | TGTGCCAGCAGCTCTGCGGACAGGAATAATTCACCCCTCCACTTT
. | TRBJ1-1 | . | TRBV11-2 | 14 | CASSSRQGNTEAFF | TGTGCCAGCAGCTCCAGGCAGGGGAACACTGAAGCTTTCTTT
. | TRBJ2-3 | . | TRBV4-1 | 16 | CASSQDYNGAADTQYF | TGCGCCAGCAGCCAAGATTACAATGGGGCCGCAGATACGCAGTATTTT
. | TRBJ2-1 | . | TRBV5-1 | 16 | CASSFQQGLSYNEQFF | TGCGCCAGCAGCTTTCAGCAGGGGTTATCCTACAATGAGCAGTTCTTC
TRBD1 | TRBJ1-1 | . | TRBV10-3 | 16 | CAISDSRAGGGTEAFF | TGTGCCATCAGTGATTCGAGGGCAGGGGGCGGCACTGAAGCTTTCTTT
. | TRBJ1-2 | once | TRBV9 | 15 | CASSVGSGLNYGYTF | TGTGCCAGCAGCGTAGGGTCAGGCTTAAACTATGGCTACACCTTC
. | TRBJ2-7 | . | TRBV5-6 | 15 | CASSLSSPVSYEQYF | TGTGCCAGCAGCTTGTCTTCACCAGTCTCCTACGAGCAGTACTTC
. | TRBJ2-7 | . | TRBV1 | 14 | CTSTRLVFRYEQYF | TGCACCAGCACCCGACTAGTCTTTCGATACGAGCAGTACTTC
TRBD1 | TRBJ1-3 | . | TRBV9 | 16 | CASSVADRGLSNTIYF | TGTGCCAGCAGCGTGGCTGACAGGGGGCTTTCGAACACCATATATTTT
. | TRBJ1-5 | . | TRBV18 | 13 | CASSPQGWQPQHF | TGTGCCAGCTCACCACAGGGGTGGCAGCCCCAGCATTTT
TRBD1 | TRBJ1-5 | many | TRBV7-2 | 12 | CASSQPGQNQHF | TGTGCCAGCAGCCAACCGGGACAGAACCAGCATTTT
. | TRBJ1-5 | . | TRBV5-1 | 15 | CASSPTDYSNQPQHF | TGCGCCAGCAGCCCCACAGATTATAGCAATCAGCCCCAGCATTTT
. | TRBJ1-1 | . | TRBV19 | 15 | CASSIEGREGTEAFF | TGTGCCAGTAGTATTGAGGGCAGGGAGGGCACTGAAGCTTTCTTT
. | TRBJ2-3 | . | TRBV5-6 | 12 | CASSRGTDTQYF | TGTGCCAGCAGTCGCGGGACAGATACGCAGTATTTT
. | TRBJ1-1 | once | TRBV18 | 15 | CASSPTTELNTEAFF | TGTGCCAGCTCACCAACTACCGAATTGAACACTGAAGCTTTCTTT
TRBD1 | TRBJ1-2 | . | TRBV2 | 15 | CASSPKGTGLHGYTF | TGTGCCAGCAGCCCCAAGGGGACAGGATTGCATGGCTACACCTTC
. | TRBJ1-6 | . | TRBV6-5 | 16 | CASSYLEGASNSPLHF | TGTGCCAGCAGTTACTTGGAGGGCGCGAGTAATTCACCCCTCCACTTT
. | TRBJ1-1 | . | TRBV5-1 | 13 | CASKTEFNTEAFF | TGCGCCAGCAAGACAGAATTTAACACTGAAGCTTTCTTT